The sequence of this T cell receptor (beta chain) was determined in a study of lymphopenia after photon versus proton radiotherapy. Study conclusions and caveats: Post-nadir TCR diversity decline inversely tracked overall survival among those who died. After lymphocyte nadir, photon-treated repertoires showed oligoclonal expansion, especially CD8+ Temra. Proton therapy kept repertoires fairly stable, unlike photons, which gained effector/memory cells.

A remark on this clone: Its matching antigen is unknown.

V was pared by 5 bases and J by 8 bases, with 16 bases between. Germline CDR1 and CDR2: SGHAT and FQDESV (reference sequence). This CDR3 contains 14 residues. Sequenced by immunoSEQ multiplex PCR; TCRdb stores in-frame clones only, minus some. Among 150,000 to 200,000 clones listed, more than 85% were seen once. The chain combines TRBV11-1 with TRBJ2-1; D remains ambiguous. The sample here was peripheral blood, taken from a patient treated with photon-based radiotherapy. The sequence derives from a man aged 50 to 60 with gastric cancer. The CDR3 sequence: CASSNSKARDEQFF. The CDR3, as DNA: TGTGCCAGCAGCAACTCAAAGGCCCGCGATGAGCAGTTCTTC.